The T cell receptor beta chain described here comes from a study of T cells in Graves' hyperthyroidism and ophthalmopathy. Study outcomes and limitations: In simple terms, a model built on 13 V-J features told ophthalmopathy apart from stable hyperthyroidism.

This clonotype came up many times. Its antigen is currently unknown. With 9 bases clipped from V and 6 bases from J, the junction kept 11 bases outside the gene matches. The CDR3 is 15 amino acids. Any patient presenting with uncontrolled infection, other autoimmune disease, pregnancy or lactation was left out. Amplified TCR beta CDR3 regions derived from RNA transcripts. A set of HTBI primers served as the primers for a first-round RT-PCR of the TCR CDR3. TCRdb ran MiXCR on the multiplex PCR reads and lists one entry per CDR3 protein. The sample holds around 420,000 distinct CDR3 sequences; 15% to 18% are singletons and the top ten take roughly 7.7%.

The specimen was blood. The rearrangement links TRBV12-3 or TRBV12-4 to TRBJ2-2, with 9 bases matching TRBD1. The TCR was taken from a woman younger than 35 with Graves' hyperthyroidism. The CDR3 reads CASTPGDREAGELFF. CDR3 DNA sequence: TGTGCCAGTACCCCTGGGGACAGGGAGGCCGGGGAGCTGTTTTTT.